Shown below are 6 T cell receptor beta chains from a single sample sequenced in a study of T cell responses to AZD1222 COVID-19 vaccine. Clones were sequenced by immunoSEQ multiplex PCR, and TCRdb holds only the in-frame ones, with some missing. The sample carries 90,000 to 95,000 clones, over 75% recorded once. The sample was peripheral blood, taken on day 0 of AZD1222 vaccination. The receptors were sampled from an adult in good health.

The genes are TRBV6-2 or TRBV6-3 and TRBJ2-7, with TRBD1 matching over 9 bases. CDR1 and CDR2 from the germline V gene are MNHEY and SVGEGT. There are 15 residues in the CDR3. The J segment lost 0 bases and the V segment lost 2 bases, leaving 2 bases of the junction unmatched. In nucleotides, the CDR3 is TGTGCCAGCAGTTACGGGACAGGGAGCTCCTACGAGCAGTACTTC. Translation: CASSYGTGSSYEQYF.

The chain joins TRBV7-9 to TRBJ2-3; D remains unclear. Trimming stripped 5 bases from V and 3 bases from J, with 3 bases between. This CDR3 region has 11 residues. Germline V gene sequence: CDR1 SEHNR, CDR2 FQNEAQ (reference sequence). CDR3 in amino acids: CASSATDTQYF. The CDR3 nucleotides read TGTGCCAGCAGCGCGACAGATACGCAGTATTTT.

V gene TRBV28 combines with J gene TRBJ1-5; TRBD1 matches 7 bases. Germline V CDR1 and CDR2: MDHEN, SYDVKM. The length of the CDR3 is 14 residues. V trimming: 6 bases; J trimming: 1 base; junction bases outside the gene matches: 3. CDR3 sequence: CASRRQGSNQPQHF. The DNA of the CDR3 is TGTGCCAGCAGGAGACAGGGCAGCAATCAGCCCCAGCATTTT.

The CDR3 DNA follows: TGTGCCAGTAGAGATCCCACAGGGAGTGGGGGTGTGGAACTGTTTTTT. Its protein product is CASRDPTGSGGVELFF. The gene calls are TRBV19 and TRBJ1-4; D might be TRBD1 (6 bases). This CDR3 comprises 16 residues. In germline, CDR1 is LNHDA, CDR2 SQIVND (reference sequence). The V and J ends lost 6 bases and 12 bases respectively, with 26 bases between them.

This chain uses TRBV28 with TRBJ2-6, with TRBD1 matching over 7 bases. Germline loops: CDR1 MDHEN, CDR2 SYDVKM. The CDR3 has 16 residues. With 5 bases clipped from V and 0 bases from J, the junction kept 4 bases outside the gene matches. CDR3 residues: CASSPTGISGANVLTF. The CDR3 DNA reads as TGTGCCAGCAGTCCGACAGGGATCTCTGGGGCCAACGTCCTGACTTTC.

The chain has TRBV5-8 and TRBJ1-1; D possibly corresponds to TRBD1 (6 bases). The germline gives CDR1 SGHTS, CDR2 YDEGEE. V shed 4 bases and J shed 5 bases, with 12 bases lying between them. The CDR3 totals 13 residues. The CDR3 DNA sequence: TGTGCCAGCAGCATCACAGGGAATACTGAAGCTTTCTTT. Translation gives CASSITGNTEAFF.